The T cell receptor beta chain described here comes from a study of beta chain features in type 1 diabetes. The entirety of the isolated RNA underwent reverse transcription, so expressed TCRB transcripts were sequenced. The table came from immunoSEQ multiplex PCR; TCRdb's copy has only in-frame clones and leaves some out. The top ten hold almost 0.02% of the sample, which has 250,000 or so clones, around 14% seen once. It was one heparinised blood draw, averaging roughly 0.11 L, that each donor gave. Naive, central memory, regulatory and stem cell-like memory cells within the CD4+ compartment were sorted using CD45RO/CCR7/CD25/CD127/CD95/CD27. A note on this clone: What it recognizes is unknown.

Germline CDR1 SGHKS, CDR2 YYEKEE (reference sequence). This CDR3 spans 18 amino acids. V lost 0 bases to trimming and J lost 1 base; unmatched junction nucleotides: 5. Study-wide results and caveats: TCRB CDR3s were moderately but significantly shorter in Type 1 diabetes patients in all four CD4+ subsets. A potential influence of HLA type upon TCRB rearrangement remained unresolved herein. A potential PCR bias toward shorter templates would be equal in patient and control samples.

Sequencing used naive CD4+ T cells from blood. This receptor was taken from a man aged 25-40 years with type 1 diabetes. V usage is TRBV5-5 and J usage is TRBJ1-5; TRBD1 agrees at 12 bases. CDR3 bases: TGTGCCAGCAGCTTGGAGGGGACAGGGGGCGCGAGCAATCAGCCCCAGCATTTT. It codes for CASSLEGTGGASNQPQHF.